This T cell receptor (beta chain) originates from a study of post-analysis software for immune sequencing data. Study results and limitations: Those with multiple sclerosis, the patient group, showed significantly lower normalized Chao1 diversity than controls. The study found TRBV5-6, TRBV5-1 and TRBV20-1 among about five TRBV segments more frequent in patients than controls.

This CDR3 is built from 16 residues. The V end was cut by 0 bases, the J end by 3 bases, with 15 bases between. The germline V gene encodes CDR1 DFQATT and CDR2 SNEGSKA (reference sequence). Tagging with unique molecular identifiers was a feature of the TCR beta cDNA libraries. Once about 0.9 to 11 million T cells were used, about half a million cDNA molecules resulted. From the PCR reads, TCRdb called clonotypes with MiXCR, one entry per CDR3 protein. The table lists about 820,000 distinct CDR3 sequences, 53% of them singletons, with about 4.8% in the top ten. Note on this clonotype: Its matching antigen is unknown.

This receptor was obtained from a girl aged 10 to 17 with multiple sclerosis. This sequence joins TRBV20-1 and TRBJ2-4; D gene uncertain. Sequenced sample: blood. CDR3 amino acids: CSARDNGELVKNIQYF. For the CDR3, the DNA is TGCAGTGCTAGAGATAATGGGGAATTGGTCAAAAACATTCAGTACTTC.